This T cell receptor beta chain was recovered during a study of graft-versus-host responses after intestinal transplantation. The data were produced by immunoSEQ multiplex PCR, yet TCRdb's version contains in-frame clones alone and is incomplete. The profile shows about 9,500 clones, approximately 88% of them singletons. CDR1 is SGHVS and CDR2 is FQNEAQ in the germline V gene. J gave up 2 bases and V 5 bases, and 3 bases lay outside the gene matches. This CDR3 region has 13 residues. This chain links TRBV7-8 with TRBJ2-7, with 7 bases that match TRBD1. This sample comprised PBMCs, obtained approximately 240 days after intestinal transplant. The TCR comes from a human patient who received an intestinal transplant, so some T cells may come from the graft donor. The CDR3 loop is CASSLGTAYEQYF. In nucleotides, the CDR3 is TGTGCCAGCAGCCTCGGGACAGCCTACGAGCAGTACTTC.